This T cell receptor beta chain came from a study of shared clonotypes between healthy human individuals. In the study overall: Each donor's CD8 memory used one plate, CD8 naive two, each CD4 subset three. Overall study findings and caveats: Compared with clonotypes that all four donors shared, non-shared clonotypes had lower generation probabilities. A handful of donors had roughly 5.2% of their naive CD4 clonotypes in common. Sorted-subset sequencing was shown by rarefaction to be incomplete despite large depth.

For this clone: The target antigen is unknown.

Method: immunoSEQ multiplex PCR; TCRdb's copy keeps in-frame clones and lacks some. The profile shows under 300,000 clones, about 69% of them singletons. J lost 10 bases, V lost 7 bases, and 10 bases had no gene match. Germline V gene lookup returns CDR1 MDHEN and CDR2 SYDVKM. The CDR3 loop spans 14 amino acids. The chain links TRBV28 to TRBJ2-1; TRBD2 matches 10 bases. Sequencing input: memory CD4+ T cells sorted from blood. Documented subset: CD45RA-negative fraction. This sequence was found in a young man in good health. As DNA, the CDR3 is TGTGCCAGCACCCTAGCGGGAGCACGAGGGGAGCAGTTCTTC. Its translation: CASTLAGARGEQFF.